The present entry profiles one T cell receptor beta chain with its context. Its cognate antigen is unknown. The record originates from a study of blood T cells in healthy people across ages. The study, taken as a whole, reports: Roughly linearly, TCR beta diversity per million T cells fell as age increased. Both naive CD4+ cell counts and diversity were greater in long-lived donors than in aged donors.

The CDR3 spans 15 residues. CDR1 is LGHDT and CDR2 is YNNKEL in the germline V gene (reference sequence). The germline V and J ends were trimmed by 0 bases and 1 base, with 10 bases remaining between them. Every sample had a minimum of 7 million PBMCs isolated. Primed by a sample-barcoded 5' primer and a J-beta primer mix, a second PCR proceeded for about 6 to 12 cycles. A tag from a template-switch adaptor with 12 random nucleotides marked each cDNA molecule. TCRdb independently ran MiXCR on the 5' RACE reads; one entry per CDR3 protein. Of roughly 1,800,000 distinct CDR3 sequences in the sample, about 50% were seen once.

The rearrangement joins TRBV3-1 to TRBJ2-7, with no clear D. The material sequenced was blood. The sequence derives from a woman between 35 and 50 years old in good health. Written as DNA, the CDR3 is TGTGCCAGCAGCCAAGATTGGCGCAGGTCCTACGAGCAGTACTTC. The encoded protein is CASSQDWRRSYEQYF.